This T cell receptor beta chain was recovered during a study of blood T cell repertoires in COVID-19. The overall study: Spain, Italy and the United States supplied samples that represented acute and convalescent COVID-19.

V was clipped by 6 bases and J by 7 bases, with 7 bases between them. CDR1 SGHKS and CDR2 YYEKEE come from the germline V gene (reference sequence). The length of the CDR3 is 10 residues. In the authors' workflow: Amplification of reference gene primers was used by the study to estimate nucleated cell counts. Libraries were prepared by immunoSEQ multiplex PCR; TCRdb keeps only in-frame clonotypes and omits some of them. V, J and clone size are those of that table, while D and trimming were read from the DNA. Of some 450,000 clones in the sample, roughly 88% were seen once. This clone was observed a handful of times.

The sample comprised peripheral blood. The V and J genes are TRBV5-5 and TRBJ1-2; D is ambiguous. The sequence was collected from a woman aged 50 to 60 with COVID-19, enrolled during active disease. Here the CDR3 DNA reads TGTGCCAGCACGGGTCCTGGCTACACCTTC. Protein product: CASTGPGYTF.